This T cell receptor (beta chain) was documented in a study of beta chain features in type 1 diabetes. Study-level information: When patients were set against healthy donors, age, gender and cell yields were similar.

The study, taken as a whole, reports: HLA influence on TCRB rearrangement stayed unresolved here. Moderately but significantly shorter TCRB CDR3s were found in Type 1 diabetes patients in all four CD4+ subsets.

CDR3 size: 16 residues. Germline V lookup: CDR1 WSHSY, CDR2 SAAADI. V lost 2 bases and J lost 5; bases outside the gene matches: 8. This clone was counted only a few times. Its specificity is unknown. Expressed TCRB transcripts were sequenced because the entire RNA isolate underwent reverse transcription. Data came from immunoSEQ multiplex PCR; TCRdb stores just in-frame clones and leaves some out. The sample has under 350,000 clones; roughly 24% are singletons. This rearrangement joins TRBV10-2 to TRBJ2-5; TRBD2 matches at 10 bases. The sequencing sample was made of naive CD4+ T cells from blood. This clonotype was sampled from a young woman with type 1 diabetes. The CDR3 sequence: CASSELKLAGVETQYF. In DNA, the CDR3 is TGCGCCAGCAGTGAGCTTAAGCTAGCGGGAGTGGAGACCCAGTACTTC.